These 24 T cell receptor beta chains were sequenced from one sample in a study of T cells after yellow fever vaccination (dated by TCRdb to the late 2010s). To prepare the library, 5' RACE was applied. Sequencing instrument: Illumina NovaSeq 6000. TCRdb reprocessed the public reads (quality trimming at Q25 with fastp, clone calling with MiXCR) and kept in-frame beta chains. Identical CDR3 protein sequences are pooled into one entry, listed with their most common genes and DNA. The sample data list under 150,000 distinct CDR3 sequences, and 13% to 15% of these were observed just once. The ten top clones hold roughly 43% of the sample. The sample's treatment or condition label is to be understood as: live attenuated yellow fever vaccine strain. The material was CD8+ T cells sorted from PBMCs, obtained 5 days after the yellow fever booster vaccination. The receptors originated from a man younger than 35 who received the YFV17D yellow fever vaccine.

This chain connects TRBV6-2 or TRBV6-3 to TRBJ2-3; TRBD1 matches at 7 bases. After removal of 8 bases from V and 2 bases from J, the junction contained 10 bases not matched to a gene. Per germline, CDR1 MNHEY and CDR2 SVGEGT. The CDR3 consists of 15 residues. The CDR3 is CASVNRDSYTDTQYF. The DNA of the CDR3 is TGTGCCAGCGTGAACCGGGACAGCTACACAGATACGCAGTATTTT.

The table lists this clonotype with a few counts. The chain has TRBV5-4 and TRBJ2-5, with 13 bases lining up with TRBD2. J lost 0 bases, V lost 3 bases, and 5 bases had no gene match. There are 17 residues in the CDR3. Looked up from germline, CDR1 is SGHNT and CDR2 is YYREEE (reference sequence). The CDR3 here is CASSSGLAGSYQETQYF. In DNA form, the CDR3 reads TGTGCCAGCAGCTCGGGACTAGCGGGGTCCTACCAAGAGACCCAGTACTTC.

The chain combines TRBV2 with TRBJ1-1; 8 bases map to TRBD1. The CDR3 runs to 13 residues. CDR1 is SNHLY, CDR2 FYNNEI, per germline. The V segment lost 6 bases and the J segment 5 bases; nucleotides outside the gene matches: 5. The CDR3 spells CASRDRGLTEAFF. In nucleotides, the CDR3 is TGTGCCAGCAGAGACAGGGGATTAACTGAAGCTTTCTTT.

The rearrangement uses TRBV12-3 or TRBV12-4 and TRBJ1-5, with TRBD1 as a possible D gene (5 bases). The CDR3 loop spans 15 amino acids. V lost 3 bases to trimming and J lost 3 bases, with 12 bases between them. The CDR3 region is CASSFWGDLNQPQHF. CDR3 coding DNA: TGTGCCAGCAGTTTCTGGGGGGACCTCAATCAGCCCCAGCATTTT.

The V gene is TRBV12-3 or TRBV12-4, the J gene TRBJ2-5; TRBD1 matches at 9 bases. The CDR3 consists of 15 residues. The trim removed 6 bases at V and 4 bases at J, leaving 9 bases unmatched. This CDR3 reads CASSLGTGLGETQYF. The DNA for the CDR3 is TGTGCCAGCAGCCTGGGGACAGGGCTGGGAGAGACCCAGTACTTC.

This clonotype was detected a few times. CDR3 DNA sequence: TGTGCTAGTGGTTTTCCCGGGGCAGGCTCATACGAGCAGTACTTC. Its translation is CASGFPGAGSYEQYF. V usage is TRBV12-5 and J usage is TRBJ2-7; D is perhaps TRBD1 or TRBD2 (5 bases each). Trimming took off 3 bases at V and 4 bases at J, with 16 bases between the two ends. CDR1 LGHNT and CDR2 FRNRAP come from the germline V gene. CDR3 length equals 15 residues. The full variable domain, completed using reference TRBV12-5 and TRBJ2-7, is DARVTQTPRHKVTEMGQEVTMRCQPILGHNTVFWYRQTMMQGLELLAYFRNRAPLDDSGMPKDRFSAEMPDATLATLKIQPSEPRDSAVYFCASGFPGAGSYEQYFGPGTRLTVT.

This clonotype has more than one count but fewer than ten. The V and J genes are TRBV12-3 or TRBV12-4 and TRBJ2-1; 10 nucleotides line up with TRBD2. CDR3 length: 13 residues. V gave up 3 bases and J gave up 10 bases; unmatched junction bases: 3. The DNA for the CDR3 is TGTGCCAGCAGTTTTAGCGGGGGGACGGAGCAGTTCTTC. Protein product: CASSFSGGTEQFF.

This clonotype was observed at least ten times. V is TRBV14 and J is TRBJ2-3, with D possibly being TRBD2 (6 bases). Germline lookup yields CDR1 SGHDN and CDR2 FVKESK. The CDR3 spans 19 residues. V lost 0 bases and J lost 2, with 21 bases in between. CDR3 in amino acids: CASSQEIGGSGELTDTQYF. The CDR3 DNA follows: TGTGCCAGCAGCCAAGAAATTGGAGGTAGCGGCGAACTCACAGATACGCAGTATTTT.

This clonotype was observed a handful of times. For the CDR3, the DNA is TGTGCCAGCAGTTTTAGTCCCGGGCAGGGTGGGAATGAGCAGTTCTTC. Amino acids: CASSFSPGQGGNEQFF. J is TRBJ2-1 and V is TRBV12-3 or TRBV12-4; D possibly corresponds to TRBD1 (5 bases). CDR3 size: 16 residues. V lost 3 bases and J lost 7, with 19 bases in between.

This chain joins TRBV19 and TRBJ1-6; D gene uncertain. CDR1 LNHDA and CDR2 SQIVND come from the germline V gene (reference sequence). Trimming removed 3 bases at V and 7 bases at J, with 7 bases between. This CDR3 contains 13 residues. CDR3: CASSMGQNSPLHF. CDR3 DNA: TGTGCCAGTAGTATGGGCCAGAATTCACCCCTCCACTTT.

The CDR3 DNA follows: TGTGCCAGCACGCCCGGGCTGGGCTATGGCTACACCTTC. This codes for CASTPGLGYGYTF. The J gene is TRBJ1-2, the V gene TRBV12-3 or TRBV12-4; D is uncertain. Trimming stripped 7 bases from V and 4 bases from J, with 13 bases between. The CDR3 spans 13 residues.

This clonotype showed up just a few times. This chain joins TRBV5-1 and TRBJ2-1, with TRBD1 as a possible D gene (6 bases). Germline-derived CDR1 and CDR2 are SGHRS and YFSETQ. V gave up 4 bases and J gave up 7 bases, with 15 bases separating them. CDR3 size: 14 residues. The CDR3 loop reads CASSRVGQPNEQFF. In DNA, the CDR3 is TGCGCCAGCAGCCGAGTAGGACAGCCTAATGAGCAGTTCTTC.

The rearrangement joins TRBV10-3 to TRBJ2-7; D unclear. Between the trimmed V and J ends, which lost 5 bases and 6 bases, there was a span of 14 bases. Germline values: CDR1 ENHRY, CDR2 SYGVKD. The CDR3 covers 13 residues. The CDR3 sequence is CAISSTVLGEQYV. The CDR3 DNA reads as TGTGCCATCAGTTCTACCGTCCTGGGCGAGCAGTACGTC.

In this sample, this clonotype turned up a few times. This chain joins TRBV20-1 and TRBJ2-1; D not certain. Germline lookup yields CDR1 DFQATT and CDR2 SNEGSKA (reference sequence). The CDR3 spans 13 residues. Trimming took off 6 bases at V and 1 base at J, with 10 bases between the two ends. CDR3 nucleotide sequence: TGCAGTGCACATCTAAGATCCTACAATGAGCAGTTCTTC. This codes for CSAHLRSYNEQFF.

This clonotype has only a few counts. The rearrangement links TRBV2 to TRBJ2-7; 9 positions agree with TRBD1. CDR1 SNHLY and CDR2 FYNNEI come from the germline V gene. After removal of 3 bases from V and 5 bases from J, the junction contained 5 bases not matched to a gene. This CDR3 has 14 amino acids. The CDR3 bases are TGTGCCAGCAGTGATCGGAACAGGGGGCACGAGCAGTACGTC. This sequence encodes CASSDRNRGHEQYV.

The rearrangement uses TRBV12-3 or TRBV12-4 and TRBJ2-2, with TRBD1 as a possible D gene (6 bases). The length of the CDR3 is 16 residues. V was clipped by 6 bases and J by 4 bases, with 18 bases between them. The CDR3 loop reads CASSRLGALITGELFF. Written as DNA, the CDR3 is TGTGCCAGCAGCCGACTGGGGGCGCTTATCACCGGGGAGCTGTTTTTT.

This clonotype was found once. Relative to the germline gene, one junction end is altered; a read error may explain this. This CDR3 is CASSYGTTSPCF. CDR3 DNA sequence: TGTGCCAGCAGCTATGGGACCACTTCACCTTGTTTT. The chain employs TRBV5-5 and TRBJ1-3; tentative D call: TRBD1 (5 bases). The CDR3 sequence is 12 residues long. The germline V gene encodes CDR1 SGHKS and CDR2 YYEKEE (reference sequence).

This clonotype was recorded a few times. This chain links TRBV19 with TRBJ1-2; no definite D call. This CDR3 spans 13 amino acids. In germline, CDR1 is LNHDA, CDR2 SQIVND (reference sequence). Trimming shortened V by 3 bases and J by 2 bases, and 7 bases separated the two germline ends. CDR3 nucleotide sequence: TGTGCCAGTAGTATTATAGCCAACTATGGCTACACCTTC. Translation: CASSIIANYGYTF. Variable domain in full (rest from reference TRBV19 and TRBJ1-2): DGGITQSPKYLFRKEGQNVTLSCEQNLNHDAMYWYRQDPGQGLRLIYYSQIVNDFQKGDIAEGYSVSREKKESFPLTVTSAQKNPTAFYLCASSIIANYGYTFGSGTRLTVV.

In its sample, this clonotype was seen a few times. This chain links TRBV29-1 with TRBJ2-6, with 7 bases identical to TRBD1. Germline V lookup: CDR1 SQVTM, CDR2 ANQGSEA. V lost 6 bases to trimming and J lost 2 bases; unmatched junction nucleotides: 10. The CDR3 sequence is 16 residues long. CDR3 protein: CSVSTGRLAGANVLTF. CDR3 DNA sequence: TGCAGCGTCTCGACAGGGCGTCTTGCTGGGGCCAACGTCCTGACTTTC.

The chain is built from TRBV12-3 or TRBV12-4 and TRBJ2-5; 9 nucleotides agree with TRBD1. V gave up 5 bases and J gave up 7 bases; unmatched junction bases: 17. This CDR3 comprises 17 residues. The CDR3 nucleotides are TGTGCCAGCAGTCCGGGACAGGGATTCGGCAGGAGCGGGACCCAGTACTTC. It is translated as CASSPGQGFGRSGTQYF.

This clonotype was seen only a few times. V gene TRBV9 combines with J gene TRBJ2-1; D is possibly TRBD1 (6 bases). V lost 3 bases, J lost 8 bases, and 15 bases lay in between. The CDR3 is 14 residues long. The germline CDR1 and CDR2 sequences are SGDLS and YYNGEE. CDR3 in amino acids: CASSADTGTDEQFF. The DNA of the CDR3 is TGTGCCAGCAGCGCAGATACAGGGACCGATGAGCAGTTCTTC.

The chain joins TRBV6-2 or TRBV6-3 to TRBJ1-6; D not resolved. Germline V CDR1 and CDR2: MNHEY, SVGEGT. This CDR3 spans 16 amino acids. V was clipped by 1 base and J by 6 bases, with 13 bases between them. CDR3 loop: CASSYLTFGGNSPLHF. The CDR3 region has the DNA TGTGCCAGCAGTTACTTAACCTTCGGCGGTAATTCACCCCTCCACTTT.

The V and J genes are TRBV19 and TRBJ1-5, with D possibly being TRBD1 (5 bases). The CDR3 spans 13 residues. CDR1 is LNHDA, CDR2 SQIVND, per germline (reference sequence). V dropped 4 bases and J dropped 12 bases, with 16 bases sitting between them. CDR3 region: CASSSRGEEGQHF. As DNA, the CDR3 is TGTGCCAGTAGTAGCCGGGGGGAAGAGGGCCAGCATTTT.

This clonotype has just a few counts. The rearrangement uses TRBV7-3 and TRBJ2-1; 8 bases fit TRBD2. Germline CDR1 SGHTA, CDR2 FQGTGA. This CDR3 comprises 16 residues. J gave up 8 bases and V 5 bases, and 14 bases lay outside the gene matches. As DNA, the CDR3 is TGTGCCAGCAGCCCCACCCCGGGACTAGAGCACCATGAGCAGTTCTTC. Translation: CASSPTPGLEHHEQFF. Together with reference TRBV7-3 and TRBJ2-1, the CDR3 gives the full variable domain: GAGVSQTPSNKVTEKGKYVELRCDPISGHTALYWYRQSLGQGPEFLIYFQGTGAADDSGLPNDRFFAVRPEGSVSTLKIQRTERGDSAVYLCASSPTPGLEHHEQFFGPGTRLTVL.